This T cell receptor beta chain appears in the sequencing data of a study of technical replicates of blood from a handful of donors. Libraries were prepared by immunoSEQ multiplex PCR; TCRdb keeps only in-frame clonotypes and omits some of them. The sample consists of approximately 99,000 clones, 96% of them appearing once. Germline loops: CDR1 KGHSH, CDR2 LQKENI. The CDR3 is 16 residues long. Unmatched junction bases numbered 2, after V lost 0 bases and J lost 2 bases. The sequenced sample was T cells isolated from PBMCs. The clonotype comes from a human donor in good health. This sequence joins TRBV18 and TRBJ2-1; 9 nucleotides agree with TRBD2. The CDR3 DNA follows: TGTGCCAGCTCACCACCTAGCGGGGGTACCTACAATGAGCAGTTCTTC. Protein: CASSPPSGGTYNEQFF.